The 10 T cell receptor beta chains given below trace back to one sample, sequenced in a study of cytomegalovirus exposure and HLA in healthy donors. 13 Jbeta primers and 60 Vbeta primers were used for the PCR. Here immunoSEQ multiplex PCR was the method, and the copy in TCRdb shows in-frame clones only, minus some. The table has about 82,000 clones, roughly four fifths seen once. Sequences were obtained from PBMCs. The receptor set was obtained from a human donor in good health.

The rearrangement uses TRBV5-1 and TRBJ2-7, with 10 bases aligning to TRBD1. Trimming at V came to 3 bases and at J to 6 bases, leaving 9 bases not matched to a gene. The CDR3 contains 15 residues. Germline values: CDR1 SGHRS, CDR2 YFSETQ. CDR3 bases: TGCGCCAGCAGCTCCCTCTTGGGACAGGGGAGCGAGCAGTACTTC. It yields the protein CASSSLLGQGSEQYF.

V is TRBV15 and J is TRBJ2-5; TRBD2 agrees at 12 bases. The J call may be wrong; the DNA end is better matched by TRBJ2-7. Germline V gives CDR1 LNHNV, CDR2 YYDKDF (reference sequence). The CDR3 covers 15 residues. The CDR3 loop reads CATSRDTSGGYEQYF. In DNA form, the CDR3 reads TGTGCCACCAGCAGAGATACTAGCGGGGGGTACGAGCAGTACTTC.

This chain connects TRBV4-1 to TRBJ2-1, with 9 positions matching TRBD2. The CDR3 totals 17 residues. Germline-derived CDR1 and CDR2 are MGHRA and YSYEKL. Trimming took 0 bases from V and 2 from J; bases not matched to a gene: 5. CDR3 region: CASSQDESSGTYNEQFF. The CDR3 DNA is TGCGCCAGCAGCCAAGATGAGTCTAGCGGGACCTACAATGAGCAGTTCTTC.

This chain connects TRBV9 to TRBJ2-1; D uncertain. The V end was cut by 4 bases, the J end by 8 bases, with 13 bases between. Looked up from germline, CDR1 is SGDLS and CDR2 is YYNGEE. CDR3 length equals 13 residues. CDR3 sequence (DNA): TGTGCCAGCAGCCCCTCCACTTACGATGAGCAGTTCTTC. Residues: CASSPSTYDEQFF.

J is TRBJ2-7 and V is TRBV28; 7 positions agree with TRBD1. The CDR3 is 14 residues long. Germline V gene sequence: CDR1 MDHEN, CDR2 SYDVKM. The ends lost 6 bases at V and 2 bases at J; junction bases unmatched: 7. The CDR3 nucleotides are TGTGCCAGCAGCACAGGGGCGATCCCCTACGAGCAGTACTTC. Amino acids: CASSTGAIPYEQYF.

The chain employs TRBV12-2 and TRBJ1-1. TRBV12-2 is reported as a pseudogene. CDR3 length: 13 amino acids. CDR3 nucleotides: TGTGCAAATCGCCCGGGAGGCTACACTGAAGCTTTCTTT. Amino acids: CANRPGGYTEAFF.

There are a few counts of this clone. This chain uses TRBV7-9 with TRBJ2-1, with 7 bases aligning to TRBD1. After removal of 7 bases from V and 6 bases from J, the junction contained 9 bases not matched to a gene. The CDR3 length is 14 residues. Germline V lookup: CDR1 SEHNR, CDR2 FQNEAQ (reference sequence). The CDR3 bases are TGTGCCAGCATTCGGGACAGTATCTTCAATGAGCAGTTCTTC. Its protein product is CASIRDSIFNEQFF.

The V gene is TRBV14, the J gene TRBJ2-7; D is undetermined. The CDR3 is 12 residues long. Germline V CDR1 and CDR2: SGHDN, FVKESK. V was pared by 4 bases and J by 3 bases, with 7 bases between. The CDR3 here is CASSRAHYEQYF. In nucleotides, the CDR3 is TGTGCCAGCAGCCGGGCCCACTACGAGCAGTACTTC.

This chain links TRBV5-1 with TRBJ1-3; D is unclear. Germline V gene sequence: CDR1 SGHRS, CDR2 YFSETQ. The CDR3 totals 15 residues. V lost 0 bases to trimming and J lost 3 bases, with 10 bases between them. The CDR3 protein is CASSLAGGNGNTIYF. CDR3 coding DNA: TGCGCCAGCAGCTTGGCCGGAGGGAATGGAAACACCATATATTTT.

V is TRBV5-1 and J is TRBJ1-1; D is ambiguous. The germline V and J ends were trimmed by 4 bases and 0 bases, with 10 bases remaining between them. The CDR3 contains 14 residues. Germline CDR1 is SGHRS and CDR2 is YFSETQ. Written as DNA, the CDR3 is TGCGCCAGCAGCCCATCGGCGGTGAACACTGAAGCTTTCTTT. Its translation: CASSPSAVNTEAFF.